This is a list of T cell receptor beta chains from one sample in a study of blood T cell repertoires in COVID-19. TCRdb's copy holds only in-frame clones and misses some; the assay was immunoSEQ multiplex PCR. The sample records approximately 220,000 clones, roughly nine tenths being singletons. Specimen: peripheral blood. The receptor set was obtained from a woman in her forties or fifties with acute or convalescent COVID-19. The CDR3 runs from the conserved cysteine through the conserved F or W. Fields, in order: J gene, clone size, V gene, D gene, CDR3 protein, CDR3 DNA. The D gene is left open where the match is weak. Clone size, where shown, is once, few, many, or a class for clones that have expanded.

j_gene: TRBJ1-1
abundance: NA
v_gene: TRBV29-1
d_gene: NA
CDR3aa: CSVEGPNRVGSPMNTEAFF
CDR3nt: TGCAGCGTTGAAGGCCCAAACAGGGTAGGGTCCCCTATGAACACTGAAGCTTTCTTT

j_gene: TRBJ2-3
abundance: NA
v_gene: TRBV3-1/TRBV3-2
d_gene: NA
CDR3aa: CATQEAGYTDTQYF
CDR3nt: TGTGCCACCCAGGAAGCGGGCTACACAGATACGCAGTATTTT

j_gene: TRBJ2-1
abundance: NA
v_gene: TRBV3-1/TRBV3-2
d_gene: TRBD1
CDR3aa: CASSRTGGLIDEQFF
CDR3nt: TGTGCCAGCAGCCGGACAGGGGGACTGATCGATGAGCAGTTCTTC

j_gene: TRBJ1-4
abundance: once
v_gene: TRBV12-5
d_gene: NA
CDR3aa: CASGSGHSGEKLFF
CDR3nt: TGTGCTAGTGGTTCCGGACACAGCGGGGAAAAACTGTTTTTT

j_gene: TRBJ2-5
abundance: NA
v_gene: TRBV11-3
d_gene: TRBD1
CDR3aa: CASSPWTGAMYQETQYF
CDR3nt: TGTGCCAGCAGCCCCTGGACAGGGGCGATGTACCAAGAGACCCAGTACTTC

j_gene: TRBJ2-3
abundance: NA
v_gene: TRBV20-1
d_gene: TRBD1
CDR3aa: CSAIRTGGLYF
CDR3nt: TGCAGTGCCATAAGGACAGGGGGCCTGTATTTT

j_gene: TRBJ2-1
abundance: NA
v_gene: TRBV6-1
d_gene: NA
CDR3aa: CASSDSYNEQFF
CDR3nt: TGTGCCAGCAGTGACAGCTACAATGAGCAGTTCTTC

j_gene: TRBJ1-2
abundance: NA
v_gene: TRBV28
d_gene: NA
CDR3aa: CATLRQAVNYGYTF
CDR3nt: TGTGCCACCTTAAGACAGGCCGTTAACTATGGCTACACCTTC

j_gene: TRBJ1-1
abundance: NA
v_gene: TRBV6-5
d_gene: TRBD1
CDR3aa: CASRNRGNTEAFF
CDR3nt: TGTGCCAGCAGAAACAGGGGAAACACTGAAGCTTTCTTT

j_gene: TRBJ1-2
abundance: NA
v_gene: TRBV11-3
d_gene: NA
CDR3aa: CASSLSNANYGYTF
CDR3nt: TGTGCCAGCAGCTTATCTAACGCTAACTATGGCTACACCTTC

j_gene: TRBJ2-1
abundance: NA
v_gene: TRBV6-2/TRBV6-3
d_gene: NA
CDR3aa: CASSYPAEEDEQFF
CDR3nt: TGTGCCAGCAGTTATCCTGCCGAAGAGGATGAGCAGTTCTTC

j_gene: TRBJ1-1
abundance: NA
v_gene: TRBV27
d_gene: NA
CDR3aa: CASSLGGGDTEAFF
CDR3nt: TGTGCCAGCAGTTTGGGCGGGGGCGACACTGAAGCTTTCTTT

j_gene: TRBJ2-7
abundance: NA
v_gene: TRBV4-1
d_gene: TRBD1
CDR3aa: CASSLTGTGELEQYF
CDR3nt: TGCGCCAGCAGCCTCACCGGGACAGGGGAACTCGAGCAGTACTTC

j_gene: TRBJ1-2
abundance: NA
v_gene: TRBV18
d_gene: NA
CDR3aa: CASSLIGTNGYTF
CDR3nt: TGTGCCAGCTCCCTAATCGGGACAAATGGCTACACCTTC

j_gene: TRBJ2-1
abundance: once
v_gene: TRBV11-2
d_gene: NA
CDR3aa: CASSPGAVRRANEQFF
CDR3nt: TGTGCCAGCAGCCCGGGCGCGGTGCGGCGGGCTAATGAGCAGTTCTTC

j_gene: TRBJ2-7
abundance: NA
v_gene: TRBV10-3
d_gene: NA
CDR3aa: CAISGDWVEQYF
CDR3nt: TGTGCCATCAGTGGGGACTGGGTGGAGCAGTACTTC

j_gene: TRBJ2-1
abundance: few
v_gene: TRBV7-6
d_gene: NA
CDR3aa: CASSLVGGGMDEQFF
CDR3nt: TGTGCCAGCAGCTTAGTAGGTGGGGGGATGGATGAGCAGTTCTTC

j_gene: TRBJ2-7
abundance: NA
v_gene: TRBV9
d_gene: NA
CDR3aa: CASSVGGATYEQYF
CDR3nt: TGTGCCAGCAGCGTAGGGGGCGCGACCTACGAGCAGTACTTC

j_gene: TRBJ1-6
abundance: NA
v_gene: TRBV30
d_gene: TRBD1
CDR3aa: CAWKGQAGPLHF
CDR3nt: TGTGCCTGGAAGGGACAGGCGGGACCCCTCCACTTT

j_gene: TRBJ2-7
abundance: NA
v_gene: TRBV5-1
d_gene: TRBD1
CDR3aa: CASSLPGQGALQYF
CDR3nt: TGCGCCAGCAGCTTGCCCGGACAGGGGGCCCTCCAGTACTTC

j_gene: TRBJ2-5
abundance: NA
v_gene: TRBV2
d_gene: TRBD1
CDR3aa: CASRPGTAQETQYF
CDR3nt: TGTGCCAGCAGACCCGGGACAGCCCAAGAGACCCAGTACTTC

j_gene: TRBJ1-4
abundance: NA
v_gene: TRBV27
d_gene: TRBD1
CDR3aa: CASSSIKRDRGVEKLFF
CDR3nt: TGTGCCAGCAGTTCTATTAAAAGGGACAGGGGAGTTGAAAAACTGTTTTTT

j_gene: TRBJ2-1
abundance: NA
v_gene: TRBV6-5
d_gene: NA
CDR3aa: CASSYTRDYNEQFF
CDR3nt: TGTGCCAGCAGTTATACCAGGGACTACAATGAGCAGTTCTTC

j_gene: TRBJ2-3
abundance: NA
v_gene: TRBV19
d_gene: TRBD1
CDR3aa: CASSVTGGDTQYF
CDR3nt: TGTGCCAGTAGTGTAACAGGGGGGGATACGCAGTATTTT

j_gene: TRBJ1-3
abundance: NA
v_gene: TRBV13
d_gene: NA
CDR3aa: CASSFRVALGNTIYF
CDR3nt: TGTGCCAGCAGCTTCAGGGTGGCGTTGGGAAACACCATATATTTT

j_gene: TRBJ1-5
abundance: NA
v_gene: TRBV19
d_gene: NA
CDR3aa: CASSRGGGNQPQHF
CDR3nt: TGTGCCAGTAGCCGGGGAGGGGGCAATCAGCCCCAGCATTTT

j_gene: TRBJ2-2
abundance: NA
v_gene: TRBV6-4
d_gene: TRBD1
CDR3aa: CASRGQGMTGELFF
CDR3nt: TGTGCCAGCAGGGGACAGGGGATGACCGGGGAGCTGTTTTTT

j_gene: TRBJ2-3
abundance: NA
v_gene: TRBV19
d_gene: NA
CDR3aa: CASSPPGAGAQGTQYF
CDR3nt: TGTGCCAGTAGCCCTCCGGGGGCGGGGGCCCAGGGGACGCAGTATTTT

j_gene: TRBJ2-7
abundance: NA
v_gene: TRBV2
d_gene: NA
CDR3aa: CASHGEPYEQYF
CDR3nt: TGTGCCAGCCACGGGGAACCCTACGAGCAGTACTTC

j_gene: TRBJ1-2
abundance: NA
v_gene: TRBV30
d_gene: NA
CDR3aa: CAWSNRDAYYGYTF
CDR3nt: TGTGCCTGGAGTAACAGGGACGCCTACTATGGCTACACCTTC

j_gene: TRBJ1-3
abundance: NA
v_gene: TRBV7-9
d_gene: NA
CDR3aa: CASSFRRDPGGNTIYF
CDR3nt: TGTGCCAGCAGCTTTCGGCGGGACCCGGGGGGAAACACCATATATTTT

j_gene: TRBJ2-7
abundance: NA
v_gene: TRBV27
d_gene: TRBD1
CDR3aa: CASSFGTGEAYEQYF
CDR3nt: TGTGCCAGCAGTTTTGGGACAGGGGAGGCCTACGAGCAGTACTTC

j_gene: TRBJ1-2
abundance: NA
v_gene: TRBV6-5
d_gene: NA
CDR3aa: CASTRTREYGYTF
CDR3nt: TGTGCCAGCACCAGGACTAGAGAGTATGGCTACACCTTC

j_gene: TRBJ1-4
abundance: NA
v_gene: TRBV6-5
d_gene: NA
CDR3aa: CASLTGHTNEKLFF
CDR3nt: TGTGCCAGCTTAACAGGGCACACTAATGAAAAACTGTTTTTT

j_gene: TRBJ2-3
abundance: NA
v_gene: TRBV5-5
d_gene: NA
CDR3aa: CASSSAGTDTQYF
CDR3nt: TGTGCCAGCAGCTCTGCGGGCACAGATACGCAGTATTTT

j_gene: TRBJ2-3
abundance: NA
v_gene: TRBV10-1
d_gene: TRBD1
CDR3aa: CASSESGYRGPDTQYF
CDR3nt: TGCGCCAGCAGTGAGTCGGGGTACAGGGGACCAGATACGCAGTATTTT

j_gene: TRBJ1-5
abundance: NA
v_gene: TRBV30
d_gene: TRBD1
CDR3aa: CAWSVSATGTQPQHF
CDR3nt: TGTGCCTGGAGTGTAAGTGCGACAGGGACTCAGCCCCAGCATTTT

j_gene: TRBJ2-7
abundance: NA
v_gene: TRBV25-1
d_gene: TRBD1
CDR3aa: CATGQGVYEQYF
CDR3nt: TGTGCCACCGGACAGGGGGTCTACGAGCAGTACTTC

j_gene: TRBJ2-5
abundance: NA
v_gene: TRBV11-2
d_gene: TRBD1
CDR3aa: CASRIGQGSQTQYF
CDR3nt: TGTGCCAGCAGGATCGGACAGGGCAGTCAGACCCAGTACTTC

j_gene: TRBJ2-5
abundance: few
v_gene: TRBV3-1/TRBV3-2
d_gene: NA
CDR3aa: CASSKNTGETQYF
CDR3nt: TGTGCCAGCAGCAAGAATACAGGAGAGACCCAGTACTTC

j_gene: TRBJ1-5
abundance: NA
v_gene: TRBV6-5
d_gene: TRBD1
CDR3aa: CASSSTGGLQPQHF
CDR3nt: TGTGCCAGCAGTTCGACAGGGGGTCTTCAGCCCCAGCATTTT

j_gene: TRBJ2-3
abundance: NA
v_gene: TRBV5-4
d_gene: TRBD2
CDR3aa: CASSSRTSATPRDTQYF
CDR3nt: TGTGCCAGCAGCTCCAGGACTAGCGCCACCCCCCGGGATACGCAGTATTTT

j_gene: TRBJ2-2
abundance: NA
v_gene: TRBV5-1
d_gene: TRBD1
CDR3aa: CASERTGSTGELFF
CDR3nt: TGCGCCAGCGAACGGACAGGGTCCACCGGGGAGCTGTTTTTT

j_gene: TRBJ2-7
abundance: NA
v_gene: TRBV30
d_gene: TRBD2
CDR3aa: CAWSVSGSGEQYF
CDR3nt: TGTGCCTGGAGTGTTAGCGGGAGCGGCGAGCAGTACTTC

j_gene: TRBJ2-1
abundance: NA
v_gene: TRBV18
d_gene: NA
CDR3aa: CASSPGSGKYNEQFF
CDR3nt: TGTGCCAGCTCACCAGGTAGCGGAAAATACAATGAGCAGTTCTTC

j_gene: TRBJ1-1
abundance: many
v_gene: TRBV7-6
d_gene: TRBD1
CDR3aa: CASRRDSSTEAFF
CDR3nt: TGTGCCAGCAGGCGGGACAGCAGCACTGAAGCTTTCTTT

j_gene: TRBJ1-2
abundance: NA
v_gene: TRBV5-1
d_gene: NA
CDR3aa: CASKRVAESYGYTF
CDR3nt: TGCGCCAGCAAACGTGTGGCGGAGAGCTATGGCTACACCTTC

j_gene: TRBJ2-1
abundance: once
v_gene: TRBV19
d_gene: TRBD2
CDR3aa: CASSTPPAGDYNEQFF
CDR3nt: TGTGCCAGTAGTACCCCCCCAGCGGGAGATTACAATGAGCAGTTCTTC

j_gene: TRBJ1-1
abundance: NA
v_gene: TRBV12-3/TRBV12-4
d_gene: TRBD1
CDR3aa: CASSLRGREAFF
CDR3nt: TGTGCCAGCAGTTTGAGGGGGCGAGAAGCTTTCTTT

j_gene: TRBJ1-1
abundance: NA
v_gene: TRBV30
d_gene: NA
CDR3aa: CASRGNTEAFF
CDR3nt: TGTGCCTCAAGGGGGAACACTGAAGCTTTCTTT

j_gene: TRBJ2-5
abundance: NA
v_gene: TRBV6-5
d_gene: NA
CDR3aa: CASSYQIQGLGETQYF
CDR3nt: TGTGCCAGCAGTTACCAAATTCAGGGGCTCGGGGAGACCCAGTACTTC

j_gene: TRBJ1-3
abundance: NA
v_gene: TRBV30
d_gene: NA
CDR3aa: CAWSVKPGVGNTIYF
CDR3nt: TGTGCCTGGAGTGTAAAGCCAGGGGTCGGAAACACCATATATTTT

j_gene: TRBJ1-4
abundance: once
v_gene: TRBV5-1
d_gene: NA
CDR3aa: CASSGGDGRANGKLFF
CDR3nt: TGCGCCAGCAGCGGGGGGGACGGCAGGGCTAATGGAAAACTGTTTTTT

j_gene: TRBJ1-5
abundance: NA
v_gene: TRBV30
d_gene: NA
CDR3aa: CAWTARENQPQHF
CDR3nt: TGTGCCTGGACCGCGAGGGAAAATCAGCCCCAGCATTTT

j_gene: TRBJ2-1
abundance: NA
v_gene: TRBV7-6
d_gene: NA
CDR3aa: CASSTRPLADNEQFF
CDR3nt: TGTGCCAGCAGTACAAGACCACTAGCCGACAATGAGCAGTTCTTC